The next 9 T cell receptor beta chains were all read from a single sample in a study of metastatic and nonmetastatic thyroid tumors. TCRdb reprocessed the PCR reads via MiXCR. Of 23,000 or so clones in the sample, 13% are singletons; the top ten hold under 20%. Thyroid surgery had not been preceded by any treatment in any patient. The sequenced sample was blood. Receptors were obtained from a female donor with papillary thyroid cancer or a benign thyroid nodule (not recorded which). Some clones in this sample may be carry-over from other donors' samples.

This sequence joins TRBV12-3 or TRBV12-4 and TRBJ1-1, with 7 bases identical to TRBD1. This CDR3 region has 14 residues. After removal of 6 bases from V and 2 bases from J, the junction contained 6 bases not matched to a gene. This chain's CDR3 is CASRLTGINTEAFF. CDR3 in DNA: TGTGCCAGCAGGTTGACAGGGATCAACACTGAAGCTTTCTTT.

In its sample, this clone was seen many times. The gene calls are TRBV28 and TRBJ1-2; D remains ambiguous. The germline V gene encodes CDR1 MDHEN and CDR2 SYDVKM. This CDR3 contains 12 residues. Between the trimmed V and J ends, which lost 7 bases and 2 bases, there was a span of 8 bases. The CDR3 nucleotides read TGTGCCAGCACTTCTCGGAACTATGGCTACACCTTC. It translates to CASTSRNYGYTF.

This clone was seen a few times. Written as DNA, the CDR3 is TGTGCCAGCGGAAACCTACAGGGGACTAGCTCTGGGGCCAACTTCCCGACTTTC. Residues: CASGNLQGTSSGANFPTF. The chain uses TRBV12-3 or TRBV12-4 and TRBJ2-6, with 9 nucleotides matching TRBD2. The CDR3 loop spans 18 amino acids. With 8 bases clipped from V and 18 bases from J, the junction kept 29 bases outside the gene matches.

The chain employs TRBV11-3 and TRBJ2-2; possibly TRBD1 for D (6 bases). Per the germline V gene, CDR1 is SGHNT and CDR2 is YENEEA. There are 13 residues in the CDR3. The V end lost 3 bases, the J end lost 4 bases, and 6 bases lay between the germline ends. In nucleotides, the CDR3 is TGTGCCAGCAGCTTGGACAGCACCGGGGAGCTGTTTTTT. Its translation: CASSLDSTGELFF.

The table lists this clone with many counts. V usage is TRBV4-2 and J usage is TRBJ1-2, with unresolved D. Germline V lookup: CDR1 LGHNA, CDR2 YNFKEQ. V was clipped by 0 bases and J by 1 base, with 15 bases between them. There are 17 residues in the CDR3. The CDR3 DNA sequence: TGTGCCAGCAGCCAAGACTGGGAGCAGGAGATTAACTATGGCTACACCTTC. Its protein product is CASSQDWEQEINYGYTF.

This clone was observed many times. The CDR3 protein is CASYHPGGGYGYTF. In DNA, the CDR3 is TGTGCCAGTTACCACCCCGGGGGGGGCTATGGCTACACCTTC. The chain employs TRBV6-1 and TRBJ1-2, with a tentative D call TRBD1 (5 bases). CDR1 and CDR2 (germline): MNHNS, SASEGT. The CDR3 consists of 14 residues. Between the trimmed V and J ends, which lost 9 bases and 4 bases, there was a span of 18 bases.

This clone was found many times. The chain joins TRBV6-5 to TRBJ1-2; D gene unclear. The V and J ends lost 0 bases and 1 base respectively, with 6 bases between them. Germline-derived CDR1 and CDR2 are MNHEY and SVGAGI. This CDR3 contains 14 residues. CDR3 DNA: TGTGCCAGCAGTTACTCGAAAAGTAACTATGGCTACACCTTC. Protein: CASSYSKSNYGYTF.

On this clone itself: A much bigger clone sits one base away, suggesting this may be a read error. This chain uses TRBV29-1 with TRBJ2-5, with 8 bases matching TRBD2. V lost 6 bases to trimming and J lost 4 bases; unmatched junction nucleotides: 7. This CDR3 has 13 residues. Germline assignment: CDR1 SQVTM and CDR2 ANQGSEA. CDR3 residues: CSVQTSERETQYF. The CDR3 DNA follows: TGCAGCGTACAGACTAGCGAACGAGAGACCCAGTACTTC.

This clone showed up many times. The chain links TRBV6-4 to TRBJ2-7, with 11 positions matching TRBD2. CDR3 length equals 14 residues. CDR1 and CDR2 from the germline V gene are MRHNA and SNTAGT. J lost 13 bases, V lost 6 bases, and 14 bases had no gene match. The CDR3 sequence: CASSPTGTSGPEYF. In nucleotides, the CDR3 is TGTGCCAGCAGCCCGACCGGGACTAGCGGACCGGAATACTTC.